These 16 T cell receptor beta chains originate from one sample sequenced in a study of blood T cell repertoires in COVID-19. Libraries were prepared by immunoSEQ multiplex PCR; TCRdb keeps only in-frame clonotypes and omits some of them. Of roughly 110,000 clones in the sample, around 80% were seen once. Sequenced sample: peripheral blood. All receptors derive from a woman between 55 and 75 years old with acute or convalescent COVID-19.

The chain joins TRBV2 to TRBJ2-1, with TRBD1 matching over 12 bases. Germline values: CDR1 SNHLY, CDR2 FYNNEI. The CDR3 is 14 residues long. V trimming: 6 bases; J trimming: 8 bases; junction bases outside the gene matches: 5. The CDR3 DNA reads TGTGCCAGCAGGGGGACAGGGGGCCGGTATGAGCAGTTCTTC. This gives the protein CASRGTGGRYEQFF.

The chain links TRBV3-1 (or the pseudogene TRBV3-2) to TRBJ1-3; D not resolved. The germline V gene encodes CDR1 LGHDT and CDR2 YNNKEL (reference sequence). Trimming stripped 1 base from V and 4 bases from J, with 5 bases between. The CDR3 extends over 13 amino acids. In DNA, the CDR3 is TGTGCCAGCAGCCAAGCCTCCGGAAACACCATATATTTT. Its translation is CASSQASGNTIYF.

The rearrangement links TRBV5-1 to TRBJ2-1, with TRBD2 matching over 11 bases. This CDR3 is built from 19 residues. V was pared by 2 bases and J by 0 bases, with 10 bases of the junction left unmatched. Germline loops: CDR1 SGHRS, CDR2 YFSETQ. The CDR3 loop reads CASSFGGTSGGPSYNEQFF. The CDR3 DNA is TGCGCCAGCAGCTTCGGGGGTACTAGCGGGGGCCCCTCCTACAATGAGCAGTTCTTC.

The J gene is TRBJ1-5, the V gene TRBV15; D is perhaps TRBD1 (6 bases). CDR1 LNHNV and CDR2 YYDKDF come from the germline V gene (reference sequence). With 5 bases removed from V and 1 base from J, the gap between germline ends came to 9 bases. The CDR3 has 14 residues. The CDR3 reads CATSPQGSNQPQHF. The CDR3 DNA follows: TGTGCCACCAGCCCCCAGGGGAGCAATCAGCCCCAGCATTTT. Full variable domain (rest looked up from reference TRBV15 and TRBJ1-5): DAMVIQNPRYQVTQFGKPVTLSCSQTLNHNVMYWYQQKSSQAPKLLFHYYDKDFNNEADTPDNFQSRRPNTSFCFLDIRSPGLGDTAMYLCATSPQGSNQPQHFGDGTRLSIL.

CDR3 DNA sequence: TGTGCCAGCAAACCCCCCAGCGGCCCTTCCTACGAGCAGTACTTC. Translating it yields CASKPPSGPSYEQYF. The chain joins TRBV6-5 to TRBJ2-7; possibly TRBD2 for D (5 bases). The germline CDR1 and CDR2 sequences are MNHEY and SVGAGI. The CDR3 covers 15 residues. V lost 7 bases, J lost 1 base, and 17 bases lay in between.

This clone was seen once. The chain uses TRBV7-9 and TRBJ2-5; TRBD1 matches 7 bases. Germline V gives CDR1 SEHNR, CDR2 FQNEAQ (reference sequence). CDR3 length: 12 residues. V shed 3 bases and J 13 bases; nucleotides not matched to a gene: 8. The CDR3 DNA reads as TGTGCCAGCAGCTTGGGGGACAGAGGGGCGTACTTC. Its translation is CASSLGDRGAYF.

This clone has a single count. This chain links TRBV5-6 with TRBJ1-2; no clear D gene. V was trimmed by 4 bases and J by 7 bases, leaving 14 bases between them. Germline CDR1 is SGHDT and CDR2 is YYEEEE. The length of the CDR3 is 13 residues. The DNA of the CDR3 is TGTGCCAGCAGCCCTGTCTGGAGCGGTGGCTACACCTTC. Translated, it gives CASSPVWSGGYTF.

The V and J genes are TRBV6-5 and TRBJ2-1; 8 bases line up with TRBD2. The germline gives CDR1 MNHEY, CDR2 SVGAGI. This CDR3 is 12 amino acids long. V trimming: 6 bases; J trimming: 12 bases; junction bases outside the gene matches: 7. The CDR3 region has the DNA TGTGCCAGCAGCCTCAGCGGGGGCACGCAGTTCTTC. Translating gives CASSLSGGTQFF.

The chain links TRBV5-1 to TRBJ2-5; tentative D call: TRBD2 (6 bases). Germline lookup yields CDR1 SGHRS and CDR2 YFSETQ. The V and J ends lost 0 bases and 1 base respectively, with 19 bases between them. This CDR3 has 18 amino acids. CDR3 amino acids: CASSLVLGLPTPQETQYF. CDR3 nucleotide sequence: TGCGCCAGCAGCTTGGTCTTGGGACTTCCGACGCCCCAAGAGACCCAGTACTTC.

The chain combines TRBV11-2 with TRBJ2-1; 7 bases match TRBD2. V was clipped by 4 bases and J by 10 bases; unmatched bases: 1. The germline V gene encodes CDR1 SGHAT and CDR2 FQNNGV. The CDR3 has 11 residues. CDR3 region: CASSSRGEQFF. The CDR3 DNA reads TGTGCCAGCAGCTCGCGGGGGGAGCAGTTCTTC.

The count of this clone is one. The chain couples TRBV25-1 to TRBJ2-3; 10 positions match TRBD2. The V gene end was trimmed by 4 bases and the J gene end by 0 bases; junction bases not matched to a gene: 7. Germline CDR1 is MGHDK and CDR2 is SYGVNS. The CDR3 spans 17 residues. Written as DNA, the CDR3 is TGTGCCAGCAGTGGGGGGACTAGCGCCCCTAGCACAGATACGCAGTATTTT. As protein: CASSGGTSAPSTDTQYF.

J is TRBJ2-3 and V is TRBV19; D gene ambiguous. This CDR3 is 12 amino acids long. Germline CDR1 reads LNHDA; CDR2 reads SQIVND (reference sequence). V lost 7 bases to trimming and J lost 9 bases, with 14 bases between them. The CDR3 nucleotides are TGTGCCAGTAAGTCCCCCGGGTCCACGCAGTATTTT. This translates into CASKSPGSTQYF. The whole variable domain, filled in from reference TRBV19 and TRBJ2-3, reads DGGITQSPKYLFRKEGQNVTLSCEQNLNHDAMYWYRQDPGQGLRLIYYSQIVNDFQKGDIAEGYSVSREKKESFPLTVTSAQKNPTAFYLCASKSPGSTQYFGPGTRLTVL.

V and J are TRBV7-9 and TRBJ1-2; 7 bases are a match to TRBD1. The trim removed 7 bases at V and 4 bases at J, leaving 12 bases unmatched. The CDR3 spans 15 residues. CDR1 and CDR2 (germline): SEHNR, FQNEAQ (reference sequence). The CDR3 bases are TGTGCCAGCACCGAAAGAGGGGGCCGGGGCTATGGCTACACCTTC. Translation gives CASTERGGRGYGYTF.

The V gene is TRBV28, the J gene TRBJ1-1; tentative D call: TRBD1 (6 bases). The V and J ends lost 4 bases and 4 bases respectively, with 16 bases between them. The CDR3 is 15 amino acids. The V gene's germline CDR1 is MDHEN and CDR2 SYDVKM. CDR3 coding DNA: TGTGCCAGCAGTTCAACCCCCCTGGGGGCCACTGAAGCTTTCTTT. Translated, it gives CASSSTPLGATEAFF.

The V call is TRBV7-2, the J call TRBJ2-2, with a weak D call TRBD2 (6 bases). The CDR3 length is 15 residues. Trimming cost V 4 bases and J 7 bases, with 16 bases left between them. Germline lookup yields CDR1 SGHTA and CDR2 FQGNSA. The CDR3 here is CASSSSSGWDGELFF. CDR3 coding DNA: TGTGCCAGCAGCTCCAGTAGCGGATGGGACGGGGAGCTGTTTTTT.

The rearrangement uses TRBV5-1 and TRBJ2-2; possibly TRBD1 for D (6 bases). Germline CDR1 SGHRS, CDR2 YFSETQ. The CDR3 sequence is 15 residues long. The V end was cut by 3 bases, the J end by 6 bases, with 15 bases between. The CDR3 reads CASSSRGTNPGELFF. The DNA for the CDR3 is TGCGCCAGCAGCTCCAGGGGTACCAACCCCGGGGAGCTGTTTTTT.